These T cell receptor beta chains were read from a single sample in a study of early T cells in non-severe SARS-CoV-2 infection. Via MiXCR, TCRdb re-called the 5' RACE reads, giving one row per CDR3 protein. The sample includes more than 60,000 distinct CDR3 sequences, roughly 10% seen only once; the top ten take 5.5% to 7%. The sample consisted of whole blood. The receptors were gathered from an adult who was a healthcare worker with PCR-confirmed SARS-CoV-2 infection or an uninfected control (not recorded which). CDR3s include the opening cysteine and the closing phenylalanine or tryptophan. D genes are given only for firm matches. Some rows have no size entry. The others give once, few or many, or a class for an expanded clone.

cdr3_nt cdr3_aa v_call d_call j_call clone_size
TGTGCCAGCAGCCCGGACGGTGGGGGATATGGCTACACCTTC CASSPDGGGYGYTF TRBV3-1 - TRBJ1-2 -
TGTGCCAGCAGGCTTACTCAGCATACGCAGTATTTT CASRLTQHTQYF TRBV6-6 - TRBJ2-3 many
TGTGCCAGCAGCCTAGTTACAGGGACCAAAAACATTCAGTACTTC CASSLVTGTKNIQYF TRBV4-2 - TRBJ2-4 many
TGCAGTGCTAGAGTCCCAGTACCTCTAGCGGGAGCGGGAGATACGCAGTATTTT CSARVPVPLAGAGDTQYF TRBV20-1 TRBD2 TRBJ2-3 few
TGTGCCAGCAACGGAGTGAGTAGCGAGCAGTACTTC CASNGVSSEQYF TRBV11-2 - TRBJ2-7 few
TGTGCCAGCAGTTACATTTACAGGGGTGAGCAGTTCTTC CASSYIYRGEQFF TRBV6-2/TRBV6-3 TRBD1 TRBJ2-1 -
TGCGCCAGCAGCTTGGTTCAGGGGGCGATTTTCGAGCAGTACTTC CASSLVQGAIFEQYF TRBV5-1 TRBD1 TRBJ2-7 -
TGCGCCAGCAGCTTGGAGACACCGACCGTACAGTACTTC CASSLETPTVQYF TRBV5-1 - TRBJ2-7 few
TGTGCCAGCAGACCCATTACTAGCGGGAACACCGGGGAGCTGTTTTTT CASRPITSGNTGELFF TRBV12-3/TRBV12-4 TRBD2 TRBJ2-2 -
TGTGCCAGCAGCCAAGATTGGGACACTGAAGCTTTCTTT CASSQDWDTEAFF TRBV4-2 - TRBJ1-1 many
TGCGCCAGCAGCAGGGACAGGGGCCTCTCCTACGAGCAGTACTTC CASSRDRGLSYEQYF TRBV5-1 TRBD1 TRBJ2-7 -